These 14 T cell receptor beta chains were sequenced from one sample in a study of T cells in women clearing cervical HPV infection. Using immunoSEQ multiplex PCR, the repertoire was profiled, and TCRdb retains in-frame clones only, with some absent. This table lists about 19,000 clones. Sequences were obtained from blood buffy coat. The receptors derive from a woman aged 18 to 75 with a cervical HPV16 infection that either progressed to CIN3+ or cleared (not recorded which).

The sequenced CDR3 bases are TGTGCCAGTAGTATAGCCAGGGACACTGAA. It translates to CASSIARDTE. The CDR3 in full is CASSIARDTEAFF. The genes are TRBV19 and TRBJ1-1, with D possibly matching TRBD1 (5 bases). The CDR3 end lies 3 residues beyond the end of the read and is filled in from the germline J gene. The CDR3 runs to 13 residues. V was trimmed by 1 base and J by 3 bases, leaving 6 bases between them. The germline V gene has CDR1 LNHDA and CDR2 SQIVND (reference sequence).

Points on this clone: The read terminates 3 residues before the CDR3 end, so the remaining end is supplied by the germline J gene. The J gene is TRBJ1-1, the V gene TRBV6-2 or TRBV6-3; a possible D gene is TRBD1 (5 bases). The germline gives CDR1 MNHEY, CDR2 SVGEGT. Trimming removed 7 bases from V and 7 bases from J, with 19 bases in between. The CDR3 is 14 amino acids. The CDR3 sequence: CASTLGGSMIEAFF. The CDR3 DNA, read in part, is TGTGCCAGCACCCTGGGGGGGTCGATGATTGAA.

Details on this clone: The read is 3 residues too short to cover the CDR3 end, so that end is filled in from the germline J gene. This chain joins TRBV10-1 and TRBJ2-7; 11 positions agree with TRBD2. With V trimmed by 2 bases and J by 4 bases, 4 bases remained unmatched. The CDR3 consists of 15 residues. The germline gives CDR1 WNHNN, CDR2 SYGVQD (reference sequence). CDR3 DNA (partial): TGCGCCAGCAGTGAGCTGGGGACTAGCGGATACGAG. It encodes CASSELGTSGYE. Given in full, the CDR3 is CASSELGTSGYEQYF.

Points on this clone: The read terminates 3 residues ahead of where the CDR3 ends, so the germline J gene completes it. The J gene is TRBJ1-5, the V gene TRBV20-1; D remains unclear. CDR3 length equals 15 residues. With 3 bases removed from V and 2 bases from J, the gap between germline ends came to 14 bases. Germline lookup yields CDR1 DFQATT and CDR2 SNEGSKA (reference sequence). Incomplete CDR3 DNA: TGCAGTGCTAGTATCGCGGGTGCAGGCAATCAGCCC. This codes for CSASIAGAGNQP. In full, the CDR3 is CSASIAGAGNQPQHF.

Concerning this clone: The read terminates 3 residues before the CDR3 end, so the remaining end is supplied by the germline J gene. J is TRBJ1-6 and V is TRBV14; TRBD1 is a possible D gene (6 bases). Trimming pared 3 bases from V and 0 bases from J, leaving 12 bases between. The germline gives CDR1 SGHDN, CDR2 FVKESK. CDR3 size: 17 residues. CDR3 region: CASSHRGAISYNSPLHF. The covered CDR3 bases are TGTGCCAGCAGCCATCGGGGGGCAATCTCCTATAATTCACCC.

Turning to this clone: The read ends 3 residues early relative to the CDR3; the germline J gene fills the gap. This sequence joins TRBV19 and TRBJ1-5, with 7 bases identical to TRBD1. Germline V gene sequence: CDR1 LNHDA, CDR2 SQIVND (reference sequence). J gave up 0 bases and V 7 bases, and 9 bases lay outside the gene matches. This CDR3 contains 16 residues. Incomplete CDR3 DNA: TGTGCCAGTAAATCCGGACAGGACCATAGCAATCAGCCC. Translation: CASKSGQDHSNQP. The entire CDR3 reads CASKSGQDHSNQPQHF.

About this clone: Read sequence stops 3 residues before the CDR3 end, and the germline J gene provides the missing end. The gene calls are TRBV4-2 and TRBJ2-2, with TRBD2 identical over 9 bases. This CDR3 has 17 residues. Germline V gene sequence: CDR1 LGHNA, CDR2 YNFKEQ. The ends lost 0 bases at V and 5 bases at J; junction bases unmatched: 7. CDR3 bases read: TGTGCCAGCAGCCAAGAAGCCAGCGGGGGGAGAACCGGGGAG. This sequence encodes CASSQEASGGRTGE. The entire CDR3 sequence reads CASSQEASGGRTGELFF.

To note about this clone: The CDR3 end falls 3 residues outside the read, so it is completed with the germline J gene. The V call is TRBV6-2 or TRBV6-3, the J call TRBJ2-5; no firm D call. V was shortened by 5 bases and J by 0 bases, with 4 bases between the two germline ends. Per germline, CDR1 MNHEY and CDR2 SVGEGT. The CDR3 length is 12 residues. CDR3 DNA (partial): TGTGCCAGCAGTGCGTACCAAGAGACC. It is translated as CASSAYQET. In full, the CDR3 reads CASSAYQETQYF.

On this clone: The read gets to within 3 residues of the CDR3 end, and the germline J gene fills in the rest. This chain uses TRBV5-4 with TRBJ2-1; perhaps TRBD2 as D (7 bases). Germline V lookup: CDR1 SGHNT, CDR2 YYREEE (reference sequence). The V end lost 0 bases, the J end lost 4 bases, and 11 bases lay between the germline ends. This CDR3 comprises 15 residues. The CDR3 loop is CASSLGGGAYNEQFF. CDR3 DNA, as far as it was read: TGTGCCAGCAGCTTGGGTGGGGGGGCTTACAATGAG.

With respect to this clone: The read is 3 residues too short to cover the CDR3 end, so that end is filled in from the germline J gene. The V call is TRBV6-2 or TRBV6-3, the J call TRBJ1-1; 7 positions match TRBD1. V was pared by 5 bases and J by 4 bases, with 4 bases of the junction left unmatched. Germline assignment: CDR1 MNHEY and CDR2 SVGEGT. The CDR3 is made up of 13 amino acids. The CDR3 here is CASSGRGLTEAFF. CDR3 DNA, as far as it was read: TGTGCCAGCAGTGGGAGGGGGCTCACTGAA.

Points on this clone: The CDR3 goes on 3 residues after the read ends, and that part is filled in from the germline J gene. This chain uses TRBV19 with TRBJ2-5; D tentatively reads TRBD1 or TRBD2 (7 bases each). This CDR3 region has 14 residues. Germline V lookup: CDR1 LNHDA, CDR2 SQIVND (reference sequence). V lost 5 bases and J lost 4, with 14 bases in between. The DNA read from the CDR3 is TGTGCCAGTAGTCTTGACAGGGAGGGAGAGACC. It encodes CASSLDREGET. The complete CDR3 protein is CASSLDREGETQYF.

Points on this clone: The read gets to within 3 residues of the CDR3 end, and the germline J gene fills in the rest. The chain couples TRBV7-9 to TRBJ2-7; 7 nucleotides line up with TRBD1. V trimming: 5 bases; J trimming: 0 bases; junction bases outside the gene matches: 7. This CDR3 contains 15 residues. CDR1 is SEHNR and CDR2 is FQNEAQ in the germline V gene (reference sequence). The DNA read from the CDR3 is TGTGCCAGCAGCAAGACCGGGACAGACTCCTACGAG. Its protein product is CASSKTGTDSYE. The whole CDR3 sequence is CASSKTGTDSYEQYF.

Concerning this clone: With the read ending 3 residues before the CDR3 end, the germline J gene is used to fill in that end. The gene calls are TRBV18 and TRBJ2-5, with 9 bases lining up with TRBD1. Per the germline V gene, CDR1 is KGHSH and CDR2 is LQKENI. The length of the CDR3 is 14 residues. The V gene end was trimmed by 5 bases and the J gene end by 4 bases; junction bases not matched to a gene: 5. CDR3 DNA (partial): TGTGCCAGCTCATTTTCGGACAGGGGAGAGACC. This translates into CASSFSDRGET. The full CDR3 reads CASSFSDRGETQYF.

In regard to this clone: The read stops 3 residues short of the end of the CDR3; the missing end is completed from the germline J gene. The chain has TRBV19 and TRBJ1-6; 11 positions agree with TRBD1. This CDR3 comprises 17 residues. CDR1 and CDR2 from the germline V gene are LNHDA and SQIVND (reference sequence). Trimming removed 3 bases from V and 9 bases from J; junction bases left unmatched: 10. The CDR3 spells CASSMVLPGQGGSPLHF. CDR3 bases read: TGTGCCAGTAGTATGGTCCTGCCGGGACAGGGGGGTTCACCC.